Sequencing of this TCR beta chain was carried out in a study of T-cell memory formation after mild COVID-19. General study findings and limits: From day 15 to 85, contracting clones were balanced between CD4 and CD8, whereas later expanders leaned toward CD4+.

Looked up from germline, CDR1 is ENHRY and CDR2 is SYGVKD. The CDR3 is made up of 14 amino acids. V shed 2 bases, J shed 6 bases, and the junction held 3 bases outside the gene matches. After 5'RACE with constant-segment primers, TCR alpha and TCR beta cDNA libraries carrying sample barcodes and UMIs were obtained. TCRdb ran MiXCR on the 5' RACE reads and lists one entry per CDR3 protein. The repertoire holds a few hundred thousand distinct CDR3 sequences, with roughly 21% as singletons. To note about this clonotype: The antigen remains undetermined.

Source material: PBMCs or a T cell subset sorted from them (not recorded which). This TCR was recovered from an adult woman who had mild COVID-19 (a few samples of this study predate the infection). Cell type and time point are not known. The chain is built from TRBV10-3 and TRBJ1-5; 8 nucleotides line up with TRBD1. CDR3 DNA sequence: TGTGCCATCAGTGAGGACAGGGGACCTCAGCCCCAGCATTTT. Translation gives CAISEDRGPQPQHF.